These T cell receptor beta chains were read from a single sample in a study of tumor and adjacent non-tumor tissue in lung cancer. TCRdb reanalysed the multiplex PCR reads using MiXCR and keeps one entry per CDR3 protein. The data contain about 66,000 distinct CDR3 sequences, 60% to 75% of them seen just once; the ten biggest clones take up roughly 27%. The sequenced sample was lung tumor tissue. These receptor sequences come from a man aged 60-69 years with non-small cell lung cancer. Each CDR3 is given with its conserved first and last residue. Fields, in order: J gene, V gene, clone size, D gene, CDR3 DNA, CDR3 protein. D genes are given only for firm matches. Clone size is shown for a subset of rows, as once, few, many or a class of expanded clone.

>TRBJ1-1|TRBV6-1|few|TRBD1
TGTGCTAGCAGTGAAGCGTTAATGACAGGGGGCTCGAACACTGATGCTTTCTTT
CASSEALMTGGSNTDAFF
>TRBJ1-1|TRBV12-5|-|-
TGTGCTAGTGGTTTGGGGGCAGGGGCGATCACTGAAGCTATCTTT
CASGLGAGAITEAIF
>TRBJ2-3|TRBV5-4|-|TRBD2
TGTGCTAAAAGCCCTATCGAGCGGGAGCCGAGAGATACGCAGTATTTT
CAKSPIEREPRDTQYF
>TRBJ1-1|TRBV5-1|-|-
TGCGCCATCAGCTTGTTGGAATCTGAAGCTTTCTTT
CAISLLESEAFF
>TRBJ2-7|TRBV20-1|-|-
TGTAGTGCGGAGAACAGCTACGAGCAGTGCTTC
CSAENSYEQCF
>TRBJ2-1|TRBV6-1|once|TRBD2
TGTGCCAGCAGCCGGACTAGCGGGGACAATGAGCAGTCATTC
CASSRTSGDNEQSF
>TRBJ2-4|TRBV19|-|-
TGTGCCAGTAGCGACCTCACGGGACCGACTTTAGCCATAAACATTCAGTACTTC
CASSDLTGPTLAINIQYF
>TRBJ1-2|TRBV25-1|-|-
TGTACCAGCAGTGAAACAACACAAGCTAACTATGGCTACACCTTC
CTSSETTQANYGYTF
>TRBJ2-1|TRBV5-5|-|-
TGTGACAGCAACTTGGAAAGGGAGCGGGAGCAGTTCTTC
CDSNLEREREQFF
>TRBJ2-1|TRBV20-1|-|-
TGCAGTGCAAGAGATCGCGTCTTGCCCGGGTACGATGTGCAGTTCTTC
CSARDRVLPGYDVQFF
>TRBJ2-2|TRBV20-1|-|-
TGCAGTGCTACTTTAGCAGGAGGGCCGGATACCGGGGAGCTGCTTTTT
CSATLAGGPDTGELLF
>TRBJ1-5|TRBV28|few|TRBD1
TGTGCCAGCAGTTCCGCCGGGACAGGGAGCCCGGGGCATTTT
CASSSAGTGSPGHF
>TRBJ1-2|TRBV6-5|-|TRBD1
TGTGCCAGCAGCCTCCAAACCGGGACAGGGAACTATGGCTACACCTTC
CASSLQTGTGNYGYTF
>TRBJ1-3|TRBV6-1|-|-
TGTGCCAGCAAACAGGGTTCTGGATACGCCATATATTTT
CASKQGSGYAIYF
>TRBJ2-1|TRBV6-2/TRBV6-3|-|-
TGTGCTAGCAGTAGGCAGGGCTCCTGCAACGAGCTGTTCTTC
CASSRQGSCNELFF
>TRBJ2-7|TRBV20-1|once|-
TGCAATGCTAAAAAACTAGCAGGAGAAAACGAGCAGTACTTC
CNAKKLAGENEQYF
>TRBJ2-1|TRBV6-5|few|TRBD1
TGTGCCAGCAATTACGGGACAGGACTCTACGAGCAGTTCTTC
CASNYGTGLYEQFF
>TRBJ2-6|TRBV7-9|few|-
TGTGCCTGCAGCCCGATGGGTGGGGCCAACGTCCTGACTTTC
CACSPMGGANVLTF
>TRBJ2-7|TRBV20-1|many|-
TGCAGTGCTAGCTCTTCCTTATTCTCGGGTACCTACGAGCAGTACTTC
CSASSSLFSGTYEQYF